This T cell receptor (beta chain) was obtained from a study of blood T cell repertoires in COVID-19. Study at large: T cells, B-cell-depleted T cells, or PBMCs supplied cDNA or gDNA.

Original data processing: Amplified reference gene primers provided the basis for estimating nucleated cell counts. TCRdb's copy holds only in-frame clones and misses some; the assay was immunoSEQ multiplex PCR. D and trimming come from the DNA, and the V and J calls and clone size come from that table. The sample consists of around 240,000 clones, 84% of them appearing once. Worth noting for this clone: At one end, the junction sequence differs from germline, possibly due to a read error.

Germline V gives CDR1 SEHNR, CDR2 FQNEAQ (reference sequence). CDR3 length: 14 amino acids. The rearrangement joins TRBV7-9 to TRBJ2-2; TRBD1 matches 7 bases. Sequencing was done on a sample of peripheral blood. The TCR originated in a woman aged 40 to 50 who had recovered from COVID-19. This CDR3 reads CGSKGAPGTGELFF. In DNA, the CDR3 is TGCGGCAGTAAGGGGGCGCCGGGGACCGGGGAGCTGTTTTTT.